This TCR beta chain was obtained from a study of graft-versus-host responses after intestinal transplantation. Comment on this clone: What it binds is not known.

The ends were cut back, 4 bases at V and 6 bases at J, with 15 bases in the middle. Germline lookup yields CDR1 LNHDA and CDR2 SQIVND (reference sequence). The CDR3 contains 14 residues. The assay was immunoSEQ multiplex PCR, and TCRdb's table has in-frame clones only and misses some. The sample contains 100,000 to 140,000 clones, roughly 90% of which appear only once. Sample: unstimulated CD4+ T cells sorted from spleen or lymph node cells, taken before transplant. The V call is TRBV19, the J call TRBJ1-2, with a possible D match to TRBD1 (6 bases). The sequence was obtained from a human donor who was the organ donor for an intestinal transplant. The CDR3, as DNA: TGTGCCAGTAGTACAGGGGAGGGGTTGAATGGCTACACCTTC. Protein product: CASSTGEGLNGYTF.